The clone carrying this TCR beta chain came up many times. This specimen comes from a study of regulatory T cells in long-lasting Graves disease. V was clipped by 5 bases and J by 8 bases; unmatched bases: 8. This CDR3 has 13 amino acids. Germline CDR1 is MDHEN and CDR2 is SYDVKM. Indicated time point: newly diagnosed GD, antithyroid drugs for less than 3 months. RNA from PBMCs was the source of the TCR library. Peripheral blood, at approximately 10 milliliters, went into EDTA tubes. Arm-PCR of CDR3 regions and iRepertoire HTBI primers were the basis on which TCR beta libraries were built. TCRdb re-analysed the multiplex PCR reads in MiXCR, keeping a single row per CDR3 protein. Here the sample spans about 210,000 distinct CDR3 sequences, roughly a fifth being singletons. This sample also belongs to another study, concerning T cells in Graves' hyperthyroidism and ophthalmopathy. From that paper: No ophthalmopathy progression within 18 months constituted stable Graves' hyperthyroidism. Exclusions: uncontrolled infection, other autoimmune disease, pregnancy, lactation.

The input for sequencing was peripheral blood mononuclear cells (PBMCs), taken at new diagnosis, from a patient treated with antithyroid drugs. The TCR originated in a woman in her 30s with Graves disease. J is TRBJ1-2 and V is TRBV28, with 7 bases matching TRBD1. The CDR3 loop reads CASSESNRGGYTF. Here the CDR3 DNA reads TGTGCCAGCAGTGAATCTAACAGGGGCGGCTACACCTTC.